The next 4 T cell receptor beta chains were all read from a single sample in a study of blood T cell repertoires in COVID-19. Sequencing used immunoSEQ multiplex PCR; TCRdb keeps in-frame clones, though not all of them. Of under 250,000 clones listed, around nine tenths were seen once; the top ten hold over 1.2%. Sequenced: peripheral blood. Receptors originate from a man older than 75 with acute or convalescent COVID-19.

The chain uses TRBV18 and TRBJ1-3; tentatively, D is TRBD1 (5 bases). The CDR3 spans 20 residues. The V gene lost 5 bases and the J gene lost 0 bases, with 26 bases spanning the gap. The germline V gene has CDR1 KGHSH and CDR2 LQKENI. CDR3 DNA: TGTGCCAGCTCAATCACCGGGGGGAAACCCGGGACCTACTCTGGAAACACCATATATTTT. This translates into CASSITGGKPGTYSGNTIYF. Drawing the rest from reference TRBV18 and TRBJ1-3, the complete variable domain is NAGVMQNPRHLVRRRGQEARLRCSPMKGHSHVYWYRQLPEEGLKFMVYLQKENIIDESGMPKERFSAEFPKEGPSILRIQQVVRGDSAAYFCASSITGGKPGTYSGNTIYFGEGSWLTVV.

This clone has just a few counts. V and J are TRBV24-1 and TRBJ1-4; 8 nucleotides match TRBD1. The CDR3 consists of 19 residues. Germline trimming cut 0 bases from V and 7 bases from J; bases unmatched to any gene: 15. Germline V gene lookup returns CDR1 KGHDR and CDR2 SFDVKD. This CDR3 is CATSDLPLPRQGRTEKLFF. For the CDR3, the DNA is TGTGCCACCAGTGATTTGCCCCTGCCGCGACAGGGGAGGACTGAAAAACTGTTTTTT.

The V call is TRBV11-3, the J call TRBJ1-3; possibly TRBD1 for D (6 bases). Trimming removed 1 base from V and 0 bases from J, with 10 bases in between. The CDR3 extends over 16 amino acids. Per germline, CDR1 SGHNT and CDR2 YENEEA. CDR3 protein: CASSLGRTDSGNTIYF. The DNA for the CDR3 is TGTGCCAGCAGCTTAGGTCGGACAGACTCTGGAAACACCATATATTTT.

This chain joins TRBV6-2 or TRBV6-3 and TRBJ1-2; 7 bases are a match to TRBD1. Unmatched junction bases numbered 9, after V lost 2 bases and J lost 6 bases. The germline CDR1 and CDR2 sequences are MNHEY and SVGEGT. The CDR3 is 15 residues long. The CDR3 DNA sequence: TGTGCCAGCAGTTACGCTCCTACAGGGGTCAATGGCTACACCTTC. Translating gives CASSYAPTGVNGYTF.